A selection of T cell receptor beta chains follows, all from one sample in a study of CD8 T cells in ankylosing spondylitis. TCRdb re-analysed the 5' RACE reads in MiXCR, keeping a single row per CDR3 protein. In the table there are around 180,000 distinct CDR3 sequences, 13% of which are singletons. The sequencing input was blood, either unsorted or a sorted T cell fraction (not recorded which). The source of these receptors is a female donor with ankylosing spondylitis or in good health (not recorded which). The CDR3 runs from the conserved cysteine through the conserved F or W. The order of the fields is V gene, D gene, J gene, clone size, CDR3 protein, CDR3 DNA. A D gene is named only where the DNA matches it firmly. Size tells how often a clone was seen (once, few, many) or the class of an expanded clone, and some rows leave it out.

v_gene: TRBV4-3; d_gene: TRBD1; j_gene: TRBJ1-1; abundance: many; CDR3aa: CASSQGPGTGPAMNTEAFF; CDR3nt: TGCGCCAGCAGCCAAGGTCCCGGGACAGGACCAGCGATGAACACTGAAGCTTTCTTT
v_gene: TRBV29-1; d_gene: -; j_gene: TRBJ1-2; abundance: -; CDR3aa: CSVEGGANGYTF; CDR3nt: TGCAGCGTTGAGGGGGGCGCAAATGGCTACACCTTC
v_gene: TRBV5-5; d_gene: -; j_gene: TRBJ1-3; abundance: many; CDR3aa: CASSGARVSGNTIYF; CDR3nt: TGTGCCAGCAGCGGCGCCAGGGTCTCTGGAAACACCATATATTTT
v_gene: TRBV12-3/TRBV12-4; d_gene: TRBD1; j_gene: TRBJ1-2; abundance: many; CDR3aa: CASSSQGRYGYTF; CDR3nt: TGTGCCAGCAGTTCACAGGGGAGGTATGGCTACACCTTC
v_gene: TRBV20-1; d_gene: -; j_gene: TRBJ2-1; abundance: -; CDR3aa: CSARLAYNEQFF; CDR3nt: TGCAGTGCTAGACTGGCGTACAATGAGCAGTTCTTC
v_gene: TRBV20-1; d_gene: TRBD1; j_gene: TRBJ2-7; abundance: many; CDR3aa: CSVQGVTGPSNEQYF; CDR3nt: TGCAGTGTTCAGGGGGTTACAGGGCCAAGTAACGAGCAGTACTTC
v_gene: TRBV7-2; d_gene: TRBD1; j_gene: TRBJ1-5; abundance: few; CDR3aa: CASSLDRDVNQPQHF; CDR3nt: TGTGCCAGCAGTTTGGACAGGGACGTAAATCAGCCCCAGCATTTT
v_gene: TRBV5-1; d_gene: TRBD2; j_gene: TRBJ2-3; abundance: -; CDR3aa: CASRSLAGTDTQYF; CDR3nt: TGCGCCAGCAGGTCGCTAGCGGGAACAGATACGCAGTATTTT
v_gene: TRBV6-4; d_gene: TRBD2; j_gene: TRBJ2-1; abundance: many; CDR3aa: CASSPLAGTSPYNEQFF; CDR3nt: TGTGCCAGCAGTCCTTTGGCCGGGACTAGTCCTTACAATGAGCAGTTCTTC
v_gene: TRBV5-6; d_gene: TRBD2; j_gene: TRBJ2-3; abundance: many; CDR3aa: CASSLSTRREGGTDTQYF; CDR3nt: TGTGCCAGCAGCCTTAGCACTCGGCGGGAGGGTGGCACAGATACGCAGTATTTT
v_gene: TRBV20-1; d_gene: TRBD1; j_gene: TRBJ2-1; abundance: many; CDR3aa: CSARGTGESNEQFF; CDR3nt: TGCAGTGCTAGGGGGACAGGGGAGAGCAATGAGCAGTTCTTC
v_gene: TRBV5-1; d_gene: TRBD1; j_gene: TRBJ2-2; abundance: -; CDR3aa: CATRDRGLSANTGELFF; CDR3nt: TGCGCCACCCGGGACAGGGGGTTATCGGCGAACACCGGGGAGCTGTTTTTT
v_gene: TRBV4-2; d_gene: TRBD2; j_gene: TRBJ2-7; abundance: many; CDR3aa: CASSQRLAGGPVYEQYF; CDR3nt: TGTGCCAGCAGCCAACGTCTAGCGGGAGGACCTGTCTACGAGCAGTACTTC
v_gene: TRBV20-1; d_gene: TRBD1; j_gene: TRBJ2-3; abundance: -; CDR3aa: CSAGGQGVNTQYF; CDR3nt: TGCAGTGCCGGAGGACAGGGAGTGAATACGCAGTATTTT
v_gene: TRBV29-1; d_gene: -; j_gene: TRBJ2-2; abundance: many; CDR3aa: CSVDSANTGELFF; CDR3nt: TGCAGCGTGGACAGCGCGAACACCGGGGAGCTGTTTTTT